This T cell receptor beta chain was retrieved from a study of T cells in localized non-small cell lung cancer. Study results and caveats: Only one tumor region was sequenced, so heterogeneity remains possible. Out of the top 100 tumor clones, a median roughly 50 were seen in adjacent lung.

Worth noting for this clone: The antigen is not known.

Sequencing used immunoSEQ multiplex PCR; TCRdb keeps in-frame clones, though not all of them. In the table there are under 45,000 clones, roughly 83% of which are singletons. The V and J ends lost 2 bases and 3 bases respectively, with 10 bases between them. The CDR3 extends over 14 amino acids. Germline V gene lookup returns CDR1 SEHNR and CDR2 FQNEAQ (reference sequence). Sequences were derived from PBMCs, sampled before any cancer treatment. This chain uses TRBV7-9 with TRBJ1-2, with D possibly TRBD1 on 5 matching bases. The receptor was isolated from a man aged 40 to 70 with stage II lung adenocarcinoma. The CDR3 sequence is CASSLMTADYGYTF. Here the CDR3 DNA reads TGTGCCAGCAGCTTAATGACAGCTGACTATGGCTACACCTTC.